These T cell receptor beta chains were read from a single sample in a study of T-cell memory formation after mild COVID-19. MiXCR was run by TCRdb on the 5' RACE reads, yielding one entry per CDR3 protein. Among 430,000 or so distinct CDR3 sequences listed, roughly 25% were seen once. Sequenced input: PBMCs or a T cell subset sorted from them (not recorded which). Receptor source: an adult woman who had mild COVID-19 (a few samples of this study predate the infection). Cell type and time point are not known. The conserved cysteine and the conserved F or W are not part of the CDR3 here.

>TRBV4-2
ASSPSQSFQGKQF
>TRBV20-1
SARGQGWANEKLF
>TRBV3-1
ASSQWGQLADTQY
>TRBV5-5
ASSLAKGAASGSFQF
>TRBV9
ASSVGLARTPYTDTQY
>TRBV5-6
ASRSAGTGNEKLF
>TRBV30
AWSVGGRTGELF
>TRBV12-3/TRBV12-4
ASRKGQETYSNQPQH
>TRBV6-2/TRBV6-3
ASSPVPKISGANVLT
>TRBV7-9
ASTGRGSGANVLT
>TRBV7-9
ASSLNRSPYEQY
>TRBV6-1
ASCRETGGVYEQY
>TRBV4-3
ASSQSTSRISGANVLT
>TRBV5-6
ASSLGTGVGETQY
>TRBV6-2/TRBV6-3
ASSYLYQETQY
>TRBV6-5
ASSWGELSTEAF
>TRBV14
ASSQGAIFTDTQY
>TRBV7-6
ASSLAPPDGYEQY
>TRBV27
ASSFARLGTDTQY
>TRBV9
ASSVDRVANYGYT
>TRBV7-9
ASSFAWDGQETQY
>TRBV7-3
ASTTSGTDTQY
>TRBV10-3
AISESKWGGGIPDTQY
>TRBV6-2/TRBV6-3
ASSDPTGFYEQY